The rows below give T cell receptor beta chains drawn from one sample of a study of blood T cell repertoires in COVID-19. The assay was immunoSEQ multiplex PCR, and TCRdb's table has in-frame clones only and misses some. The sample includes 40,000 or so clones, roughly 85% seen only once; the top ten take about 4.9%. Sequenced material: peripheral blood. These receptors were collected from a man aged 40-49 years with active COVID-19. Both conserved end residues are part of each CDR3. D genes are given only for firm matches. Only some rows state a clone size, as once, few, many or a class for expanded clones.

.	.	TRBJ1-5	TRBV27	TGTGCCAGCAGTTTAGATTGGTGGGGCGGCCAGCCCCAGCATTTT	CASSLDWWGGQPQHF
TRBD2	.	TRBJ2-5	TRBV7-8	TGTGCCAGCAGCGGCGGGAGCCAAGAGACCCAGTACTTC	CASSGGSQETQYF
.	.	TRBJ2-7	TRBV19	TGTGCCAGTAGTAAGACAGTAACCTCCTACGAGCAGTACTTC	CASSKTVTSYEQYF
.	.	TRBJ1-2	TRBV29-1	TGCAGCGTTGTAGCGGCGCGGAACTATGGCTACACCTTC	CSVVAARNYGYTF
TRBD1	.	TRBJ2-7	TRBV25-1	TGTGCCAGCAGAGACAGGGGTTCCTACGAGCAGTACTTC	CASRDRGSYEQYF
.	.	TRBJ1-5	TRBV7-3	TGTGCCAGCAGCTTAAAGCCAGGGATCCAGCCCCAGCATTTT	CASSLKPGIQPQHF
TRBD1	few	TRBJ2-7	TRBV28	TGTGCCAGCAGTTGGACAGGGATCTCCTACGAGCAGTACTTC	CASSWTGISYEQYF
.	.	TRBJ1-2	TRBV27	TGTGCCAGCTATAGATTTAACTATGGCTACACCTTC	CASYRFNYGYTF
TRBD1	.	TRBJ2-1	TRBV7-9	TGTGCCAGCAGCTTAATCTGGACAGGGGGCCGGAATGAGCAGTTCTTC	CASSLIWTGGRNEQFF
TRBD1	.	TRBJ2-2	TRBV9	TGTGCCAGCAGCCAGAGGACAGGTTACACCGGGGAGCTGTTTTTT	CASSQRTGYTGELFF
.	.	TRBJ2-7	TRBV19	TGTGCCAGTAGTGTTGAGCCCGAGGGCTCCTACGAGCAGTACTTC	CASSVEPEGSYEQYF
TRBD1	.	TRBJ2-2	TRBV7-8	TGTGCCAGCAGCTCGACAGGGAGCGCTGGCGGGGAGCTGTTTTTT	CASSSTGSAGGELFF
.	.	TRBJ1-2	TRBV28	TGTGCCAGCCAAGGGGTGACAGTCTCCGGCTACACCTTC	CASQGVTVSGYTF
.	.	TRBJ2-3	TRBV19	TGTGCCAGTAGTATTTCCAGGGACACAGATACGCAGTATTTT	CASSISRDTDTQYF
TRBD1	.	TRBJ2-3	TRBV7-3	TGTGCCAGCAGCAAAGGGAGAGGGGGCGAATCAGATACGCAGTATTTT	CASSKGRGGESDTQYF
TRBD1	.	TRBJ1-2	TRBV27	TGTGCCAGCAGTTTAAATCCCGGACAGGCTAACTATGGCTACACCTTC	CASSLNPGQANYGYTF